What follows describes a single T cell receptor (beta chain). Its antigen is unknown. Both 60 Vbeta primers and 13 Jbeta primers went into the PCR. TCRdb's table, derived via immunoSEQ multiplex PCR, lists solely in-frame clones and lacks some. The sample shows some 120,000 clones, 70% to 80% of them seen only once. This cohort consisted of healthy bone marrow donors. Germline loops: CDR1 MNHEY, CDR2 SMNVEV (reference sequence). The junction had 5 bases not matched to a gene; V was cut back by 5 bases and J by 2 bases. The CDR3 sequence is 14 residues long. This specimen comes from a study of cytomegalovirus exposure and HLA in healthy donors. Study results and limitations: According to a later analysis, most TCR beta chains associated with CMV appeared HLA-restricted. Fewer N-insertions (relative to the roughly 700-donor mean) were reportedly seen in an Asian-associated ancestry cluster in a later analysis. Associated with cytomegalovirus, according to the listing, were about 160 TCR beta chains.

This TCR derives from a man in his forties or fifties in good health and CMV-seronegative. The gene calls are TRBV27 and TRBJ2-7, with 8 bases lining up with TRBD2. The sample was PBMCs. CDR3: CASSPGGAPYEQYF. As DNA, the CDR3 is TGTGCCAGCAGTCCCGGGGGGGCCCCCTACGAGCAGTACTTC.